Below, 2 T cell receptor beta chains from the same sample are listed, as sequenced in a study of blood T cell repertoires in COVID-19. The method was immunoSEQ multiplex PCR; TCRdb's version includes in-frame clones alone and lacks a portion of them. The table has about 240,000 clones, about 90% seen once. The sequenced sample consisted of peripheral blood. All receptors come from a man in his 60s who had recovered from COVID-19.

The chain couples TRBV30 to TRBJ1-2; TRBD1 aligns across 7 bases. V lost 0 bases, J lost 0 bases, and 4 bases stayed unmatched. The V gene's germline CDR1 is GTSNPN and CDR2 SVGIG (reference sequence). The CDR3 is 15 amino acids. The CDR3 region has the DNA TGTGCCTGGAGTGTAGGGACAGAACCTAACTATGGCTACACCTTC. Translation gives CAWSVGTEPNYGYTF.

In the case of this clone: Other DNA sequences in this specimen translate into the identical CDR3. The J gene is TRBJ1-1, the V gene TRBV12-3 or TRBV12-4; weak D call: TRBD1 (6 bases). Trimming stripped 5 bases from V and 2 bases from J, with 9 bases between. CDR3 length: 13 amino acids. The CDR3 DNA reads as TGTGCCAGCAGTCTACAGGGTAACACTGAAGCTTTCTTT. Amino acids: CASSLQGNTEAFF.